This T cell receptor beta chain was captured in a study of low-dose radiotherapy and immunotherapy resistance in tumors. Study information: Study patients were administered oral aspirin at 300 mg daily for four cycles from cycle 1 day 1.

TRAV- and TRBV-specific primers primed first-strand cDNA, covering alpha and beta chains. With a constant-region primer and a V-primer adapter, TCRs were subjected to approximately 21 PCR cycles of amplification. TCRdb processed the reads anew with MiXCR; each CDR3 protein has one entry. The repertoire consists of about 39,000 distinct CDR3 sequences, with less than 40% occurring once and the leading ten covering around 3.5%. Per the germline V gene, CDR1 is MNHEY and CDR2 is SMNVEV (reference sequence). CDR3 length: 16 residues. V trimming: 5 bases; J trimming: 3 bases; junction bases outside the gene matches: 7. The time point: before trial treatment. Donors were given nivolumab, ipilimumab, aspirin, low-dose cyclophosphamide and low-dose radiotherapy.

This sample comprised PBMCs, obtained before treatment. This TCR derives from a male donor with gallbladder cancer. The chain couples TRBV27 to TRBJ2-2, with 9 bases lining up with TRBD1. The CDR3 DNA reads as TGTGCCAGCAGTATAACAGGGGGCTCGGACACCGGGGAGCTGTTTTTT. The encoded protein is CASSITGGSDTGELFF.